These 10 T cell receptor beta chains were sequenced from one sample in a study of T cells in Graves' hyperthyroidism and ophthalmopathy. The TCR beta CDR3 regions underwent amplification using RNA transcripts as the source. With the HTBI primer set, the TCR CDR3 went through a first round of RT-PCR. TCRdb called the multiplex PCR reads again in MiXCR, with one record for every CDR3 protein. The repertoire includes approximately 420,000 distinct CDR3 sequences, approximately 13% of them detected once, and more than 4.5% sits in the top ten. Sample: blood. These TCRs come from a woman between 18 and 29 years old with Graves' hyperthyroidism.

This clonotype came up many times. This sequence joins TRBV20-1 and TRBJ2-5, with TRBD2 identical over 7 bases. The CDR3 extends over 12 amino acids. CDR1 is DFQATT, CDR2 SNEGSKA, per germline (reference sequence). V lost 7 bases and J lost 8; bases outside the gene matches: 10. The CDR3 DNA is TGCAGTGGCAAAGCGGGGCCCTCAACCCAGTACTTC. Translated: CSGKAGPSTQYF.

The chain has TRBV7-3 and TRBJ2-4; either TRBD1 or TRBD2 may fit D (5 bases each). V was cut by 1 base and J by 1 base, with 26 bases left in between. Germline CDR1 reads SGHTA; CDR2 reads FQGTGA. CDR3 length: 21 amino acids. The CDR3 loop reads CASSLSCRVRGILVAKNIQYF. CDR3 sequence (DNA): TGTGCCAGCAGCTTAAGCTGCAGGGTACGAGGGATTTTGGTTGCCAAAAACATTCAGTACTTC.

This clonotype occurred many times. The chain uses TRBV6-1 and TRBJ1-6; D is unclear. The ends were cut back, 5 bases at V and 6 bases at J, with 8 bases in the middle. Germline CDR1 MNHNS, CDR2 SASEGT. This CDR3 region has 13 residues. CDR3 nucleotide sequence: TGTGCCAGCAGTATGGTCTCTAATTCACCCCTCCACTTT. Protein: CASSMVSNSPLHF.

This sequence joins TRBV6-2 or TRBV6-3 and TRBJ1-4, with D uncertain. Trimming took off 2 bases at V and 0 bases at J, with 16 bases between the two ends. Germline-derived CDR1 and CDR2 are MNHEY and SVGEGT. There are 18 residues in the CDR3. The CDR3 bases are TGTGCCAGCAGTTACGACTACTTAAAAACCGCAACTAATGAAAAACTGTTTTTT. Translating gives CASSYDYLKTATNEKLFF.

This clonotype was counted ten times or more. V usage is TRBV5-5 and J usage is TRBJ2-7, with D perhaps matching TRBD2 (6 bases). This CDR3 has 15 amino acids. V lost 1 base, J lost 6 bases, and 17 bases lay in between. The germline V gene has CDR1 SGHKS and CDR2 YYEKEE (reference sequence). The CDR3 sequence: CASSLWDSHDGEQYF. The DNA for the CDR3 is TGTGCCAGCAGCTTGTGGGACTCCCACGACGGCGAGCAGTACTTC.

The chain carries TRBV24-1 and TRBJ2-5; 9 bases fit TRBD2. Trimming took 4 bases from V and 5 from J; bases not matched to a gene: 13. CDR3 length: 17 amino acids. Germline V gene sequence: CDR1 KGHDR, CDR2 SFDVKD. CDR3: CATSESSGLAGWETQYF. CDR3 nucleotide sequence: TGTGCCACCAGTGAGTCTAGCGGGCTAGCGGGATGGGAGACCCAGTACTTC.

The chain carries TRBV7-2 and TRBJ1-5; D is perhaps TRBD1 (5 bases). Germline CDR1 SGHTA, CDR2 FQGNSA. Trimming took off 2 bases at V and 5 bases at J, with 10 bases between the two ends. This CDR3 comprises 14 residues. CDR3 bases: TGTGCCAGCAGCTTACAGGGTTCATATCAGCCCCAGCATTTT. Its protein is CASSLQGSYQPQHF.

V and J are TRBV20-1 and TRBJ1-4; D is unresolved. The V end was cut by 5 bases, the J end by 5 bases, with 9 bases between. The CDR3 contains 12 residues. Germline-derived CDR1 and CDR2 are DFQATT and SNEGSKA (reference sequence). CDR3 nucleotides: TGCAGTGCTCTTCACTTAAATGAAAAACTGTTTTTT. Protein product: CSALHLNEKLFF.

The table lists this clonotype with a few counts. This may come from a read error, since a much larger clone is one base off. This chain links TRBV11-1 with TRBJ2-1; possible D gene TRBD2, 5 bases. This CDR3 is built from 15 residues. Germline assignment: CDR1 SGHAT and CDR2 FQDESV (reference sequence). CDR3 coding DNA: TGTGCCATCAGCTCCCGGAGGTCTGGTTACAATGAGCAGTTCTTC. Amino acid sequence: CAISSRRSGYNEQFF.

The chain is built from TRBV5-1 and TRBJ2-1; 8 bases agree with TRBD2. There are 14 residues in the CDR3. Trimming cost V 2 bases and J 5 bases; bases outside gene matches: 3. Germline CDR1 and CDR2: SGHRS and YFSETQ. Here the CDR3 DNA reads TGCGCCAGCAGCTTTAGCGGGACTAACAATGAGCAGTTCTTC. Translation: CASSFSGTNNEQFF.